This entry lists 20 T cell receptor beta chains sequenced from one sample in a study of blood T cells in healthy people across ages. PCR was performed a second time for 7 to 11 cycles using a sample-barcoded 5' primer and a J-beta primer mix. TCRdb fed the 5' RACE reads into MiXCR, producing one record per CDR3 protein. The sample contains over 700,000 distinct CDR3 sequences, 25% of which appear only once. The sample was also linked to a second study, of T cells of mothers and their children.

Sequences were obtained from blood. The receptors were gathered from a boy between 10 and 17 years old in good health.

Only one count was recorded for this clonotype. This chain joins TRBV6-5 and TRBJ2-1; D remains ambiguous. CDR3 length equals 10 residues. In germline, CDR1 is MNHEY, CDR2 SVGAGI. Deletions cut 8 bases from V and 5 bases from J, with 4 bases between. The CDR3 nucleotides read TGTGCCAGCTTAGACAATGAGCAGTTCTTC. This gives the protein CASLDNEQFF.

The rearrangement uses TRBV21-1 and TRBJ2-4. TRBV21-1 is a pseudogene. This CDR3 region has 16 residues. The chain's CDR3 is CASLEEDRTLKNIQYF. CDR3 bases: TGTGCCAGCTTAGAAGAGGACCGAACCCTCAAAAACATTCAGTACTTC.

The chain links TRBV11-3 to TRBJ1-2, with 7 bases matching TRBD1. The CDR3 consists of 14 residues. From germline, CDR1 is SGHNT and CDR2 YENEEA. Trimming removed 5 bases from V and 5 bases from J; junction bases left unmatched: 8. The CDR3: CASSVRGTVYGYTF. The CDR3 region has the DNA TGTGCCAGCAGCGTAAGAGGGACAGTATATGGCTACACCTTC.

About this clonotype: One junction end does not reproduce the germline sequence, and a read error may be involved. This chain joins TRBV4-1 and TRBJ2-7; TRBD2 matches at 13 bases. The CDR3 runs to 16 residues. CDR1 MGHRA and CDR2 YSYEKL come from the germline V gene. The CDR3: CASSPRLAGGSYDQYF. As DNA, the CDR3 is TGCGCCAGCAGCCCCCGACTAGCGGGAGGTTCCTACGACCAGTACTTC.

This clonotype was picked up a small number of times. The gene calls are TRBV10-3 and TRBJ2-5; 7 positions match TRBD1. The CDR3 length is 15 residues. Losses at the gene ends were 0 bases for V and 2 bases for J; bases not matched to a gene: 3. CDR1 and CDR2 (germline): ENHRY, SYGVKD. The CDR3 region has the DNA TGTGCCATCAGTGAGTCGTGGGGACAGCAAGAGACCCAGTACTTC. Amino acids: CAISESWGQQETQYF.

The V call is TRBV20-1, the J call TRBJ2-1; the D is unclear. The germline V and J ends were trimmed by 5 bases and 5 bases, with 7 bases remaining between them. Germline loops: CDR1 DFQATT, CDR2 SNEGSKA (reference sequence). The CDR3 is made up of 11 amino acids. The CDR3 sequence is CSAWRDNEQFF. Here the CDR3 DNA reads TGCAGTGCTTGGAGAGACAATGAGCAGTTCTTC.

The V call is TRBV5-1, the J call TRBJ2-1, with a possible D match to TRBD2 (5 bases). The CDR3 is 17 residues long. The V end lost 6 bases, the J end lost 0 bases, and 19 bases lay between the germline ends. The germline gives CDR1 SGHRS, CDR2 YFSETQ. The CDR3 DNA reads TGCGCCAGCAAATCCGGGGATCGGAGGAGCTCCTACAATGAGCAGTTCTTC. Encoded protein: CASKSGDRRSSYNEQFF.

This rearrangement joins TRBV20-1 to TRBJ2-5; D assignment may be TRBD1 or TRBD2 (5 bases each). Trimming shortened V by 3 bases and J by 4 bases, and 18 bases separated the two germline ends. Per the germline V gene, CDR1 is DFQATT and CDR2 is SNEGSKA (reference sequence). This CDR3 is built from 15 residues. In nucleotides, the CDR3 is TGCAGTGCTAGGCCCTCGACGGGGCTGCGAGAGACCCAGTACTTC. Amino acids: CSARPSTGLRETQYF.

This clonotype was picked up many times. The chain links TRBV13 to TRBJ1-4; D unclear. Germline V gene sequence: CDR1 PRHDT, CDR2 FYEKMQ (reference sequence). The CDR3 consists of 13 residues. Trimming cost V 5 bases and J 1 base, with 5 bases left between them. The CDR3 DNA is TGTGCCAGCAGCCGGGGAACTAATGAAAAACTGTTTTTT. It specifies CASSRGTNEKLFF.

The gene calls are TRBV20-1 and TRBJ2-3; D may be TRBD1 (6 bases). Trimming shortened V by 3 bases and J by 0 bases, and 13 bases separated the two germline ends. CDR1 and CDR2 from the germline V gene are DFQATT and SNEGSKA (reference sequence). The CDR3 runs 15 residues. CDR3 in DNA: TGCAGTGCTAGCGACAGGAAGCCTAGCACAGATACGCAGTATTTT. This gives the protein CSASDRKPSTDTQYF.

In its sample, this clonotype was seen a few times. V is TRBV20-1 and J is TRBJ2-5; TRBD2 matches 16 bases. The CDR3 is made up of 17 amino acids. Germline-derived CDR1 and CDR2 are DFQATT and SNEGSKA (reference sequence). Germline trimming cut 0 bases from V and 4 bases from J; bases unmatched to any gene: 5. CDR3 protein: CSARDGTSGGAGETQYF. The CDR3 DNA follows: TGCAGTGCTAGAGACGGGACTAGCGGGGGGGCTGGAGAGACCCAGTACTTC.

Written as DNA, the CDR3 is TGCGCCAGCAGCTTGGTGGGACAGGGAGGGGAAAAACTGTTTTTT. As protein: CASSLVGQGGEKLFF. This sequence joins TRBV5-1 and TRBJ1-4; 9 positions match TRBD1. Germline V gives CDR1 SGHRS, CDR2 YFSETQ. CDR3 length: 15 amino acids. V dropped 0 bases and J dropped 8; count of bases not matched to a gene: 5.

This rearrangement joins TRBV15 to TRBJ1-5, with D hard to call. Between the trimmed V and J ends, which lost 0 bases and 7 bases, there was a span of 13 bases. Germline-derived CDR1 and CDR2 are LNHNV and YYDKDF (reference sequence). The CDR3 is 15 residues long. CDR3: CATSRDKGSNQPQHF. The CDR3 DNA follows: TGTGCCACCAGCAGAGATAAGGGCTCTAACCAGCCCCAGCATTTT.

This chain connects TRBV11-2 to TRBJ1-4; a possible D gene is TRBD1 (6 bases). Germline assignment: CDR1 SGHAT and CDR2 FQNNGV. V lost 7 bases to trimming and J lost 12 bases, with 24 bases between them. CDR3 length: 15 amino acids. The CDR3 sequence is CASTPLNGGPNQLFF. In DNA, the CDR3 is TGTGCCAGCACCCCCTTAAACGGGGGCCCGAACCAACTGTTTTTT.

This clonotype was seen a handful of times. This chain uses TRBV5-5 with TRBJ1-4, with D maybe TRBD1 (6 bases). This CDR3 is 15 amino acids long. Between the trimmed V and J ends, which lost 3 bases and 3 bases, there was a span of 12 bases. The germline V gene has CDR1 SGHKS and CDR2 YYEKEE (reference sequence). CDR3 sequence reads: CASSSTGYSNEKLFF. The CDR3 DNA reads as TGTGCCAGCAGCTCGACAGGCTACTCTAATGAAAAACTGTTTTTT.

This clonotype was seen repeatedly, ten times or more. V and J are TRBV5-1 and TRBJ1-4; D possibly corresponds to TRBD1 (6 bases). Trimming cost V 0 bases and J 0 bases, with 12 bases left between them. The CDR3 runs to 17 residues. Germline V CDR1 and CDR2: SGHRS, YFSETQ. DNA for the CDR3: TGCGCCAGCAGCTTGGATCTGGGGGCAGCAACTAATGAAAAACTGTTTTTT. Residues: CASSLDLGAATNEKLFF.

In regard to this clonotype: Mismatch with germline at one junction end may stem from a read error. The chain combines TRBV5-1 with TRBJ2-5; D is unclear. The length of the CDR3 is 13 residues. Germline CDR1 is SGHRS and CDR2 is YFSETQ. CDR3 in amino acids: CASSPTGQETQHF. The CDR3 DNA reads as TGCGCCAGCAGCCCCACTGGGCAAGAGACCCAGCACTTC.

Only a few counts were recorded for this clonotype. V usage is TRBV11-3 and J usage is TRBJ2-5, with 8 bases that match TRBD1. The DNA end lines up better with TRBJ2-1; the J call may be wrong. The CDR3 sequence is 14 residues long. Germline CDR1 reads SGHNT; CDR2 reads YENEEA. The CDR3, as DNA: TGTGCCAGCAGCTTTCAGGGGGCGCGTAATGAGCAGTTCTTC. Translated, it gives CASSFQGARNEQFF.

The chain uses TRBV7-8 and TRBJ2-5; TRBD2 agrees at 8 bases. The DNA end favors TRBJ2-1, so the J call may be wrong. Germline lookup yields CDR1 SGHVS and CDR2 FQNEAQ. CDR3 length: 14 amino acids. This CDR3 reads CASRITLAVDEQFF. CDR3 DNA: TGTGCCAGCAGAATAACACTAGCGGTGGATGAGCAGTTCTTC.

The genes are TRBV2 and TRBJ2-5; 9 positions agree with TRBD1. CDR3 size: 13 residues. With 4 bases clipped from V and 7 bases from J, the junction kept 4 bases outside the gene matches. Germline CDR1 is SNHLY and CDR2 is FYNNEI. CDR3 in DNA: TGTGCCAGCAGTGGACAGGGGGAGCTGACCCAGTACTTC. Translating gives CASSGQGELTQYF. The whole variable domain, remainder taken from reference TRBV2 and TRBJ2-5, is EPEVTQTPSHQVTQMGQEVILRCVPISNHLYFYWYRQILGQKVEFLVSFYNNEISEKSEIFDDQFSVERPDGSNFTLKIRSTKLEDSAMYFCASSGQGELTQYFGPGTRLLVL.